This T cell receptor (beta chain) was observed in a study of Ad26.COV2.S vaccination and SARS-CoV-2 variants (dated by TCRdb to about 2021). About the full investigation: Vaccine-arm donors were drawn from COV1001, a multicentre, randomized, double-blind, placebo-controlled phase I-IIa trial of Ad26.COV2.S in healthy adults. Trial participants were randomized into five groups of five, in which low-dose or high-dose Ad26.COV2.S was given once or twice, or placebo was given on both occasions. Throughout the experiments and outcome assessment, investigators stayed blinded to trial group allocation. TCRbeta repertoire sequencing served as the tool for gauging how specific and how broad the SARS-CoV-2-reactive T cell receptors were following Ad26.COV2.S vaccination. Ad26.COV2.S was administered intramuscularly at a dose of 5x10^10 or 1x10^11 viral particles, either as one shot or as two shots given 56 days apart. The TCR-sequenced set comprised around 30 samples: approximately 19 Ad26.COV2.S vaccine recipients, 5 placebo recipients and 8 SARS-CoV-2 convalescent individuals.

The sample's treatment or condition label is to be understood as: over 15 received Ad26.COV2.S at low or high dose, single or two shots; about 5 received placebo; per-sample allocation not given. For vaccine and placebo recipients, the sequenced repertoires came from samples collected on day 63 after the first injection. Between 29 July and 7 August 2020, Cohort 1b enrolled about two dozen adults aged 18-55 years at one site in Boston, USA. Ad26.COV2.S was a replication-incompetent adenovirus type 26 vector expressing a prefusion-stabilized SARS-CoV-2 spike protein from the original Wuhan strain. Comment on this clone: The target of this receptor is not known. One base away there is no much larger clone; base qualities are not given.

Beyond this particular receptor, the publication reports: The authors noted that total T cell responses may have been underestimated by the TCR breadth and depth analyses. Substantial breadth of spike-specific CD8+ and CD4+ T cell responses was reported after vaccination. Compared with placebo recipients, Ad26.COV2.S recipients showed higher spike-specific TCR breadth (P = 0.0014). Vaccine and placebo recipients had similar non-spike TCR breadth, a finding consistent with the vaccine containing only spike. The study was not powered to compare responses between vaccine doses or regimens.

The immunoSEQ Assay was the method used to sequence TCRbeta CDR3 regions. After extraction, genomic DNA underwent amplification by bias-controlled multiplex PCR, followed by high-throughput sequencing. The authors' pipeline ran thus. To quantify the absolute abundance of every unique TCRbeta CDR3 region, sequences were collapsed and filtered. T cell fraction was estimated by normalization of TCRbeta template counts to usable DNA, with usable DNA being measured through amplification of reference genes present in all nucleated cells. Repertoire TCRs were annotated as SARS-CoV-2-specific by exact matching of V gene, CDR3 amino acid sequence and J gene to a known reactive TCR set. The reference SARS-CoV-2 TCR set was derived from MIRA and filtered for enrichment in COVID-19-positive ImmuneCODE repertoires, a step that removed public or cross-reactive TCRs. Using the MIRA antigens, annotated TCRs were further analysed by specific ORF or by position within an ORF. Breadth was defined as annotated unique rearrangements over total unique productive rearrangements; depth was the summed frequency of those rearrangements. Group comparisons of TCR breadth used two-sided Wilcoxon rank-sum tests. TCRdb retrieved this table from immuneACCESS and kept in-frame rearrangements only. Not all clones are present; in checked studies, unresolved V genes account for under half, and no reason is known for the remainder. V and J calls and clone size come straight from that table; D and trimming were deduced from the DNA. The sample table shows a few hundred thousand clones, and around 87% are seen once. Of the sample, 3.5% to 4% falls within the top ten clones.

V is reduced by 1 base and J by 1 base, leaving a spacing of 10 bases between them. The CDR3, cysteine through phenylalanine, is 15 amino acids long. Only the CDR3 portion is preserved as DNA: 45 bases, with reading frame beginning at the first base. CDR1 SGHDN and CDR2 FVKESK are derived from the germline V gene. The receptor chain draws on TRBV14 and TRBJ2-5, with the D gene tentatively TRBD1 or TRBD2, based on 5 matching bases in each. The origin of this receptor is a person between 18 and 65 years old who received the Ad26.COV2.S COVID-19 vaccine or a placebo. The source material was peripheral blood, sampled in a trial of Ad26.COV2.S vaccine versus placebo. The DNA is as follows: TGTGCCAGCAGCCAAGTCGGGGCTCGCCAAGAGACCCAGTACTTC. This sequence encodes CASSQVGARQETQYF.